The next 28 T cell receptor beta chains were all read from a single sample in a study of shared clonotypes between healthy human individuals. Assay used: immunoSEQ multiplex PCR; TCRdb lists only in-frame clones, some missing. Of about 670,000 clones listed, less than 80% are singletons. Source material: memory CD4+ T cells sorted from blood. Subset given: CD45RA-negative fraction. The origin of the receptors is a woman in her twenties or thirties in good health.

The sample holds one count of this clone. The genes are TRBV28 and TRBJ2-1; D is perhaps TRBD2 (5 bases). The CDR3 spans 16 residues. Germline V gene data show CDR1 as MDHEN and CDR2 as SYDVKM. Trimming cost V 3 bases and J 4 bases, with 16 bases left between them. DNA for the CDR3: TGTGCCAGCAGTTTCCTAGGGAGCGGAGATTACAATGAGCAGTTCTTC. It codes for CASSFLGSGDYNEQFF.

The chain links TRBV25-1 to TRBJ2-5, with a tentative D call TRBD2 (6 bases). Trimming shortened V by 0 bases and J by 5 bases, and 13 bases separated the two germline ends. This CDR3 comprises 15 residues. Germline CDR1 and CDR2: MGHDK and SYGVNS. The CDR3 is CASSEYPGGGETQYF. CDR3 DNA: TGTGCCAGCAGTGAATACCCGGGCGGAGGGGAGACCCAGTACTTC.

This clone occurred once. The genes are TRBV6-6 and TRBJ2-5; D perhaps matches TRBD1 (6 bases). The CDR3 loop spans 13 amino acids. The germline V gene has CDR1 MNHNY and CDR2 SVGAGI (reference sequence). Trimming removed 6 bases at V and 4 bases at J, with 12 bases between. CDR3 in amino acids: CASRVGGGETQYF. As DNA, the CDR3 is TGTGCCAGCAGAGTAGGGGGTGGAGAGACCCAGTACTTC.

The chain is built from TRBV5-4 and TRBJ1-1; D unresolved. Trimming shortened V by 0 bases and J by 1 base, and 7 bases separated the two germline ends. This CDR3 is built from 14 residues. CDR1 and CDR2 (germline): SGHNT, YYREEE (reference sequence). The CDR3 spells CASSLGHQNTEAFF. The CDR3 DNA reads as TGTGCCAGCAGCTTGGGACACCAGAACACTGAAGCTTTCTTT.

The CDR3 region is CASKRDRGGTDTQYF. DNA for the CDR3: TGTGCCAGCAAGCGGGACAGGGGAGGCACAGATACGCAGTATTTT. J is TRBJ2-3 and V is TRBV2, with 10 nucleotides matching TRBD1. Germline assignment: CDR1 SNHLY and CDR2 FYNNEI. The CDR3 covers 15 residues. Unmatched junction bases numbered 5, after V lost 7 bases and J lost 1 base.

About this clone: This likely traces to a read error, being one base from a far larger clone. The CDR3 reads CTSRPGPRSGNTIYF. The CDR3 nucleotides are TGTACCAGCAGACCCGGACCCCGCTCTGGAAACACCATATATTTT. The V and J genes are TRBV5-4 and TRBJ1-3; no clear D. Germline lookup yields CDR1 SGHNT and CDR2 YYREEE (reference sequence). The CDR3 has 15 residues. Using reference TRBV5-4 and TRBJ1-3 for the parts outside the CDR3, the full variable domain is ETGVTQSPTHLIKTRGQQVTLRCSSQSGHNTVSWYQQALGQGPQFIFQYYREEENGRGNFPPRFSGLQFPNYSSELNVNALELDDSALYLCTSRPGPRSGNTIYFGEGSWLTVV.

This clone was detected a few times. V and J are TRBV27 and TRBJ2-5; 7 positions agree with TRBD2. V lost 6 bases, J lost 2 bases, and 12 bases stayed unmatched. This CDR3 is built from 16 residues. The germline CDR1 and CDR2 sequences are MNHEY and SMNVEV (reference sequence). Written as DNA, the CDR3 is TGTGCCAGCAGGGCCCGGGGGGACCTAAAACAAGAGACCCAGTACTTC. Encoded protein: CASRARGDLKQETQYF.

This clone appeared a single time. J is TRBJ1-1 and V is TRBV6-4, with D possibly TRBD1 on 5 matching bases. V was pared by 6 bases and J by 6 bases, with 20 bases between. Per the germline V gene, CDR1 is MRHNA and CDR2 is SNTAGT. The CDR3 loop spans 15 amino acids. Here the CDR3 DNA reads TGTGCCAGCAGCCCCCTCGTGGGGGGGAGGGCTGAAGCTTTCTTT. This encodes CASSPLVGGRAEAFF.

As regards this clone: The same CDR3 can be traced to other DNA sequences in this sample. The chain couples TRBV5-1 to TRBJ1-4, with TRBD1 as a possible D gene (5 bases). This CDR3 region has 15 residues. V dropped 4 bases and J dropped 0 bases, with 10 bases sitting between them. In germline, CDR1 is SGHRS, CDR2 YFSETQ. In nucleotides, the CDR3 is TGCGCCAGCAGCCCATCGACAGCAACTAATGAAAAACTGTTTTTT. It yields the protein CASSPSTATNEKLFF.

This clone was recorded at least ten times. This specimen includes other DNA sequences encoding the same CDR3. The rearrangement joins TRBV27 to TRBJ1-3; D gene unclear. Germline V gene data show CDR1 as MNHEY and CDR2 as SMNVEV (reference sequence). V lost 2 bases and J 0 bases, leaving 2 bases between the germline ends. The CDR3 contains 13 residues. CDR3 sequence reads: CASSLNSGNTIYF. In DNA, the CDR3 is TGTGCCAGCAGTTTAAACTCTGGAAACACCATATATTTT.

The rearrangement links TRBV29-1 to TRBJ2-1; D assignment may be TRBD1 or TRBD2 (5 bases each). CDR3 size: 12 residues. Trimming stripped 8 bases from V and 8 bases from J, with 16 bases between. CDR1 and CDR2 (germline): SQVTM, ANQGSEA. The CDR3 sequence is CSFRLMGDEQFF. CDR3 nucleotide sequence: TGCAGCTTTCGTTTGATGGGGGATGAGCAGTTCTTC.

The chain combines TRBV29-1 with TRBJ1-1, with D perhaps TRBD1 (6 bases). Trimming cost V 4 bases and J 4 bases, with 16 bases left between them. This CDR3 is 14 amino acids long. Germline CDR1 reads SQVTM; CDR2 reads ANQGSEA. CDR3 bases: TGCAGCGTTGCAACCCAGGGGAGGGCCACTGAAGCTTTCTTT. Amino acids: CSVATQGRATEAFF.

This sequence joins TRBV14 and TRBJ2-4; D is uncertain. The CDR3 totals 13 residues. V dropped 4 bases and J dropped 3 bases, with 7 bases sitting between them. Germline loops: CDR1 SGHDN, CDR2 FVKESK. The CDR3 DNA is TGTGCCAGCAGCCGAGACGGCAAAAACATTCAGTACTTC. Its translation is CASSRDGKNIQYF. Full variable domain (rest looked up from reference TRBV14 and TRBJ2-4): EAGVTQFPSHSVIEKGQTVTLRCDPISGHDNLYWYRRVMGKEIKFLLHFVKESKQDESGMPNNRFLAERTGGTYSTLKVQPAELEDSGVYFCASSRDGKNIQYFGAGTRLSVL.

This clone occurred a few times. A read error may account for a junction end that differs from germline. This sequence joins TRBV9 and TRBJ2-7; TRBD2 matches 8 bases. The CDR3 extends over 13 amino acids. Germline V gene lookup returns CDR1 SGDLS and CDR2 YYNGEE. The CDR3: CASSVGTSREQYF. Written as DNA, the CDR3 is TGTGCCAGTAGCGTGGGGACTAGTCGCGAGCAGTACTTC. The whole variable domain, remainder taken from reference TRBV9 and TRBJ2-7, is DSGVTQTPKHLITATGQRVTLRCSPRSGDLSVYWYQQSLDQGLQFLIQYYNGEERAKGNILERFSAQQFPDLHSELNLSSLELGDSALYFCASSVGTSREQYFGPGTRLTVT.

This chain joins TRBV18 and TRBJ2-3; 8 positions agree with TRBD2. The CDR3 consists of 16 residues. Trimming cost V 5 bases and J 0 bases; bases outside gene matches: 7. Germline V lookup: CDR1 KGHSH, CDR2 LQKENI. In DNA, the CDR3 is TGTGCCAGCTCATTTGTAGCGGGGCGAAGCACAGATACGCAGTATTTT. Translated, it gives CASSFVAGRSTDTQYF.

J is TRBJ2-7 and V is TRBV28, with D perhaps being TRBD1 or TRBD2 (5 bases each). Deletions cut 6 bases from V and 0 bases from J, with 6 bases between. The germline V gene encodes CDR1 MDHEN and CDR2 SYDVKM. This CDR3 is built from 12 residues. DNA of the CDR3: TGTGCCAGCAGGGGGACCTCCTACGAGCAGTACTTC. Its translation: CASRGTSYEQYF. The entire variable domain, with the rest obtained from reference TRBV28 and TRBJ2-7, is as follows: DVKVTQSSRYLVKRTGEKVFLECVQDMDHENMFWYRQDPGLGLRLIYFSYDVKMKEKGDIPEGYSVSREKKERFSLILESASTNQTSMYLCASRGTSYEQYFGPGTRLTVT.

The chain joins TRBV2 to TRBJ2-2; D is undetermined. V lost 5 bases, J lost 4 bases, and 8 bases lay in between. CDR1 and CDR2 from the germline V gene are SNHLY and FYNNEI. CDR3 size: 13 residues. CDR3 region: CASSWRFTGELFF. The CDR3 bases are TGTGCCAGCAGTTGGCGTTTCACCGGGGAGCTGTTTTTT.

On this clone itself: Other nucleotide sequences from this sample produce the same CDR3. V gene TRBV18 combines with J gene TRBJ1-3; weak D call: TRBD1 (5 bases). The V gene lost 3 bases and the J gene lost 4 bases, with 10 bases spanning the gap. The CDR3 runs to 14 residues. Germline-derived CDR1 and CDR2 are KGHSH and LQKENI. DNA for the CDR3: TGTGCCAGCTCACCTGAGGGGAACGGAAACACCATATATTTT. Amino acids: CASSPEGNGNTIYF.

V usage is TRBV11-2 and J usage is TRBJ2-7, with D perhaps TRBD1 (5 bases). Germline-derived CDR1 and CDR2 are SGHAT and FQNNGV. Trimming cost V 7 bases and J 7 bases, with 23 bases left between them. This CDR3 contains 15 residues. CDR3: CASTSVRGAGYEQYF. The DNA of the CDR3 is TGTGCCAGCACCAGTGTAAGGGGCGCTGGGTATGAGCAGTACTTC.

The chain uses TRBV5-4 and TRBJ2-4; D not resolved. This CDR3 is built from 11 residues. Trimming removed 0 bases from V and 5 bases from J, with 0 bases in between. The germline CDR1 and CDR2 sequences are SGHNT and YYREEE (reference sequence). As DNA, the CDR3 is TGTGCCAGCAGCTTGGAAAACATTCAGTACTTC. Translating gives CASSLENIQYF.

J is TRBJ1-2 and V is TRBV5-1, with D tentatively TRBD1 (6 bases). The CDR3 is 15 amino acids. The V end was cut by 1 base, the J end by 0 bases, with 10 bases between. The germline V gene has CDR1 SGHRS and CDR2 YFSETQ. The CDR3 region has the DNA TGCGCCAGCAGCTTGACTTGGGACACTAACTATGGCTACACCTTC. Encoded protein: CASSLTWDTNYGYTF.

This chain links TRBV19 with TRBJ2-1, with TRBD2 matching over 7 bases. V was pared by 6 bases and J by 7 bases, with 6 bases of the junction left unmatched. The CDR3 spans 13 residues. Germline V gene lookup returns CDR1 LNHDA and CDR2 SQIVND (reference sequence). CDR3 amino acids: CASSLTSANEQFF. The CDR3 DNA sequence: TGTGCCAGTAGCCTAACTAGCGCGAATGAGCAGTTCTTC.

The chain recombines TRBV6-4 with TRBJ2-1, with D hard to call. The V gene lost 3 bases and the J gene lost 0 bases, with 12 bases spanning the gap. This CDR3 is built from 16 residues. Germline V gene lookup returns CDR1 MRHNA and CDR2 SNTAGT. CDR3 DNA: TGTGCCAGCAGTGATCATGGGTTTAGCTCCTACAATGAGCAGTTCTTC. Translated, it gives CASSDHGFSSYNEQFF.

There are a few counts of this clone. The chain joins TRBV29-1 to TRBJ2-1; TRBD1 aligns across 9 bases. This CDR3 contains 12 residues. CDR1 and CDR2 (germline): SQVTM, ANQGSEA. Germline trimming cut 7 bases from V and 8 bases from J; bases unmatched to any gene: 6. The CDR3 loop reads CSAGTGRHEQFF. The CDR3 region has the DNA TGCAGCGCAGGGACAGGGAGGCATGAGCAGTTCTTC.

This clone occurred a few times. The rearrangement joins TRBV4-2 to TRBJ1-2, with TRBD1 matching 7 bases. The germline gives CDR1 LGHNA, CDR2 YNFKEQ. This CDR3 spans 13 amino acids. J was trimmed by 5 bases and V by 3 bases; bases with no gene match: 3. The CDR3 loop reads CASSHQGEYGYTF. CDR3 coding DNA: TGTGCCAGCAGCCATCAGGGGGAGTATGGCTACACCTTC.

This clone was observed a few times. The chain recombines TRBV9 with TRBJ2-2, with TRBD2 matching 10 bases. The CDR3 covers 19 residues. J lost 6 bases, V lost 4 bases, and 18 bases had no gene match. Germline assignment: CDR1 SGDLS and CDR2 YYNGEE. This CDR3 is CASSPGDSGRSSEAGELFF. CDR3 in DNA: TGTGCCAGCAGCCCTGGTGATAGCGGGAGGAGTAGTGAGGCCGGGGAGCTGTTTTTT.

The V and J genes are TRBV28 and TRBJ2-1; 9 bases agree with TRBD1. Trimming took 6 bases from V and 8 from J; bases not matched to a gene: 11. Germline V CDR1 and CDR2: MDHEN, SYDVKM. There are 15 residues in the CDR3. The CDR3 is CASSRPGTGIYEQFF. As DNA, the CDR3 is TGTGCCAGCAGCCGTCCCGGGACAGGGATCTATGAGCAGTTCTTC. Full variable domain (remainder filled in from reference TRBV28 and TRBJ2-1): DVKVTQSSRYLVKRTGEKVFLECVQDMDHENMFWYRQDPGLGLRLIYFSYDVKMKEKGDIPEGYSVSREKKERFSLILESASTNQTSMYLCASSRPGTGIYEQFFGPGTRLTVL.

The table lists this clone with a count of one. CDR3 sequence: CASSIRSGDYGYTF. The CDR3 DNA follows: TGTGCCAGTAGTATACGATCAGGGGACTATGGCTACACCTTC. This chain links TRBV19 with TRBJ1-2; TRBD1 might be the D (6 bases). V gave up 2 bases and J gave up 3 bases, with 10 bases separating them. Germline CDR1 reads LNHDA; CDR2 reads SQIVND (reference sequence). This CDR3 has 14 residues.